This T cell receptor beta chain is drawn from a study of cytomegalovirus exposure and HLA in healthy donors. Study context: The 95 to 150 validation repertoires used a platform that matched the one used for the roughly 700 first-cohort repertoires, as a later analysis reported. Whole-study findings and limits: Generally TCR sequences proved uncommon, though certain public TCRs appeared in numerous donors. TCR clusters originating in the first cohort tended to co-occur in the 100 to 150 validation repertoires, according to a later analysis. Three CMV-associated chains were confirmed in vitro to be specific for CMV antigens.

For this clone: Antigen: not known.

The V end was cut by 11 bases, the J end by 0 bases, with 10 bases between. Germline CDR1 reads SGHAT; CDR2 reads FQNNGV. This CDR3 is 12 amino acids long. Sequencing was performed with immunoSEQ multiplex PCR; in TCRdb, only in-frame clones are kept and a portion is missing. The sample lists about 350,000 clones, about nine tenths occurring once. Sequencing was performed on PBMCs. The clonotype comes from a woman younger than 45 in good health and CMV-seropositive. This chain uses TRBV11-2 with TRBJ1-1, with D perhaps TRBD1 (5 bases). CDR3 DNA: TGTGCCTCCTGGGGGATGAACACTGAAGCTTTCTTT. Encoded protein: CASWGMNTEAFF.